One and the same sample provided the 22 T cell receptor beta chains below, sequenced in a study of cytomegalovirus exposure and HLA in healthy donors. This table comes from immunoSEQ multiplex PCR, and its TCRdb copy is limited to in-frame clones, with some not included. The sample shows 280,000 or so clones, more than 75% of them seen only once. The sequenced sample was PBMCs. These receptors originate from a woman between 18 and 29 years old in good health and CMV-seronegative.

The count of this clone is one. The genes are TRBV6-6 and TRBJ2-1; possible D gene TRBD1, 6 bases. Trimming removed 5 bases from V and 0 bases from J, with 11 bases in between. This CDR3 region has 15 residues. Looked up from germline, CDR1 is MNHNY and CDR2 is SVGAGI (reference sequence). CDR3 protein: CASSLQGSSYNEQFF. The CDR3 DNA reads TGTGCCAGCAGTCTACAGGGAAGCTCCTACAATGAGCAGTTCTTC.

CDR3 loop: CASSMSRAVYGYTF. The CDR3 region has the DNA TGTGCCAGTAGTATGAGCAGGGCCGTCTATGGCTACACCTTC. The chain couples TRBV19 to TRBJ1-2, with D maybe TRBD1 (5 bases). Germline CDR1 and CDR2: LNHDA and SQIVND (reference sequence). This CDR3 is 14 amino acids long. Trimming shortened V by 3 bases and J by 4 bases, and 12 bases separated the two germline ends.

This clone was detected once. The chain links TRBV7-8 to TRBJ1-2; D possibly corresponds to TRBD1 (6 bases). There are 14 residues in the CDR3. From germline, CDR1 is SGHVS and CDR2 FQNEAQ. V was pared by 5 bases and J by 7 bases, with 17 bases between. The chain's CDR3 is CASSTPTGTAGYTF. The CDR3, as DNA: TGTGCCAGCAGCACACCGACAGGAACCGCTGGCTACACCTTC. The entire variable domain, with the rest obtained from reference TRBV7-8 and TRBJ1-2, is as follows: GAGVSQSPRYKVAKRGQDVALRCDPISGHVSLFWYQQALGQGPEFLTYFQNEAQLDKSGLPSDRFFAERPEGSVSTLKIQRTQQEDSAVYLCASSTPTGTAGYTFGSGTRLTVV.

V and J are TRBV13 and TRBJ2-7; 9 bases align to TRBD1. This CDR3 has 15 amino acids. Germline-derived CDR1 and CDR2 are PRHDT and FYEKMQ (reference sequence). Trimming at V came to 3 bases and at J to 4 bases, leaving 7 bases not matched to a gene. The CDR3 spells CASSLPGQGDYEQYF. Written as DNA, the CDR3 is TGTGCCAGCAGCTTGCCGGGACAGGGAGATTACGAGCAGTACTTC.

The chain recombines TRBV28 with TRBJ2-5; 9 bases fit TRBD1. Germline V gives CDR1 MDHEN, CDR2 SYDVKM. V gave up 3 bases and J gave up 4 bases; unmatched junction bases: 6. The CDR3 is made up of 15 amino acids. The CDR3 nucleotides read TGTGCCAGCAGTTTCCCGGACAGGGGTAGAGAGACCCAGTACTTC. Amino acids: CASSFPDRGRETQYF. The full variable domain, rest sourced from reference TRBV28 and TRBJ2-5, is DVKVTQSSRYLVKRTGEKVFLECVQDMDHENMFWYRQDPGLGLRLIYFSYDVKMKEKGDIPEGYSVSREKKERFSLILESASTNQTSMYLCASSFPDRGRETQYFGPGTRLLVL.

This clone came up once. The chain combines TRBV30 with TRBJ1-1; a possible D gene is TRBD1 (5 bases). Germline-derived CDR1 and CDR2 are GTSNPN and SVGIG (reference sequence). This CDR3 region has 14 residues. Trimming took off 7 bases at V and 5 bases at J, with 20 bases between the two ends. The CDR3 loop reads CASRRDSYRTEAFF. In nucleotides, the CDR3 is TGTGCCTCCCGAAGGGACTCCTACAGAACTGAAGCTTTCTTT.

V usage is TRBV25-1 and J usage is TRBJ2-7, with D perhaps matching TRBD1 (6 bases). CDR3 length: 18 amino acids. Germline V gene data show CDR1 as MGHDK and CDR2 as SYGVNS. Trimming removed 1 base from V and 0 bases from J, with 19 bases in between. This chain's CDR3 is CASSESPSRQAHSYEQYF. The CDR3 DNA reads TGTGCCAGCAGTGAATCCCCCTCTCGACAGGCTCACTCCTACGAGCAGTACTTC.

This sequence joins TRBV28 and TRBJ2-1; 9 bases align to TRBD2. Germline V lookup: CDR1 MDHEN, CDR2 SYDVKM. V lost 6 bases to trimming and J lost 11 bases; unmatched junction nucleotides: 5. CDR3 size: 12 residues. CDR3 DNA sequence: TGTGCCAGCAGACCCCTAGCGGGGAAGCAGTTCTTC. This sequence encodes CASRPLAGKQFF.

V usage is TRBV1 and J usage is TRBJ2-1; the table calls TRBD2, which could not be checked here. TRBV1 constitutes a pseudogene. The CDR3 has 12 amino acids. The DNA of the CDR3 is TGCACCAGCAGCCAAGCGGGATATGAGCAGTTCTTC. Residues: CTSSQAGYEQFF.

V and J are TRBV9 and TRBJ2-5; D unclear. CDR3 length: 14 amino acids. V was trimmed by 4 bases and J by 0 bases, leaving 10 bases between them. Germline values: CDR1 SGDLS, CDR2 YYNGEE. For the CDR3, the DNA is TGTGCCAGCAGCCCGTCGACATACCAAGAGACCCAGTACTTC. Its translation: CASSPSTYQETQYF.

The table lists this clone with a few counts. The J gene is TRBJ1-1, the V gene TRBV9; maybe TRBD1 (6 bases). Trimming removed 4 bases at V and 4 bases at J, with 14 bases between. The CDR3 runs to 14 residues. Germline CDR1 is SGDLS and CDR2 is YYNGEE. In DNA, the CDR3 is TGTGCCAGCAGCAAGAAGGGGGGGAGCACTGAAGCTTTCTTT. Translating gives CASSKKGGSTEAFF. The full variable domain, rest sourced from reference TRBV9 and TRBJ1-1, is DSGVTQTPKHLITATGQRVTLRCSPRSGDLSVYWYQQSLDQGLQFLIQYYNGEERAKGNILERFSAQQFPDLHSELNLSSLELGDSALYFCASSKKGGSTEAFFGQGTRLTVV.

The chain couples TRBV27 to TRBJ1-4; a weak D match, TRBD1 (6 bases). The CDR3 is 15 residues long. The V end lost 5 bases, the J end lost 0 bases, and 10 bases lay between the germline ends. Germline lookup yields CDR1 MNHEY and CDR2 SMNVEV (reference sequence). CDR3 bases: TGTGCCAGCAGTGAAGGGGGGGCAACTAATGAAAAACTGTTTTTT. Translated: CASSEGGATNEKLFF.

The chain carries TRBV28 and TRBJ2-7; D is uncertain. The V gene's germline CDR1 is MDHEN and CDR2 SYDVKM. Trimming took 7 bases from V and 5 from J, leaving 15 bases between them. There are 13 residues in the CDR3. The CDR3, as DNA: TGTGCCAGCAACCCAAACGGGTTCAACGAGCAGTACTTC. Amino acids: CASNPNGFNEQYF.

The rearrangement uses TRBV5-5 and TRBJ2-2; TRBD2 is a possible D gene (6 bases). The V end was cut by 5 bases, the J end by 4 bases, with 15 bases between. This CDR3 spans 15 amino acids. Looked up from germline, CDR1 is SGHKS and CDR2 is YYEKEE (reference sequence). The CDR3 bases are TGTGCCAGCAGTTTTAGACTAGGTAGCACCGGGGAGCTGTTTTTT. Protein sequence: CASSFRLGSTGELFF.

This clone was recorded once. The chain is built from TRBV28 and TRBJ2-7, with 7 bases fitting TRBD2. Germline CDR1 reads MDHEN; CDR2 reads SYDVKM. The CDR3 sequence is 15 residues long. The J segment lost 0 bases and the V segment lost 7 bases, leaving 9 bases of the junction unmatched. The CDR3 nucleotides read TGTGCCAGCACTTCTAGCGGAGTGCCCTCCTACGAGCAGTACTTC. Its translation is CASTSSGVPSYEQYF.

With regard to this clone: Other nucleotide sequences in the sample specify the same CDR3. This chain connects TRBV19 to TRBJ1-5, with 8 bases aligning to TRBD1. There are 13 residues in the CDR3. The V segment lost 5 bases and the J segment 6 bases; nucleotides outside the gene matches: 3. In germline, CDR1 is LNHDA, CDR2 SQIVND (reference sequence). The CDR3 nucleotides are TGTGCCAGTAGTGGACAGGGTAGTCAGCCCCAGCATTTT. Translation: CASSGQGSQPQHF.

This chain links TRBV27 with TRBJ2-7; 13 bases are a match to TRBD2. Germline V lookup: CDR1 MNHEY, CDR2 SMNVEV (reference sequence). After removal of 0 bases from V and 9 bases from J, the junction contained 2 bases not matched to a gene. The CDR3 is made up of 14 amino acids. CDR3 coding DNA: TGTGCCAGCAGTTTATCACTAGCGGGAGGGAGGCAGTACTTC. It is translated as CASSLSLAGGRQYF.

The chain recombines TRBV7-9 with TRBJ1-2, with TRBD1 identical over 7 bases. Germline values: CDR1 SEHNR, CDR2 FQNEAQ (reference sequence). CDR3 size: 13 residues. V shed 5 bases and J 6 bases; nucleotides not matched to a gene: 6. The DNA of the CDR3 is TGTGCCAGCAGCGCAGGGGGGATCAATGGCTACACCTTC. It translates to CASSAGGINGYTF. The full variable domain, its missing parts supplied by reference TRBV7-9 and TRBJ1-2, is DTGVSQNPRHKITKRGQNVTFRCDPISEHNRLYWYRQTLGQGPEFLTYFQNEAQLEKSRLLSDRFSAERPKGSFSTLEIQRTEQGDSAMYLCASSAGGINGYTFGSGTRLTVV.

Here the CDR3 reads CATSRDRGQGGGYTF. Written as DNA, the CDR3 is TGTGCCACCAGCAGAGATAGGGGACAGGGCGGTGGCTACACCTTC. The V call is TRBV15, the J call TRBJ1-2; 9 bases agree with TRBD1. The V gene end was trimmed by 0 bases and the J gene end by 7 bases; junction bases not matched to a gene: 6. The germline CDR1 and CDR2 sequences are LNHNV and YYDKDF (reference sequence). The CDR3 covers 15 residues.

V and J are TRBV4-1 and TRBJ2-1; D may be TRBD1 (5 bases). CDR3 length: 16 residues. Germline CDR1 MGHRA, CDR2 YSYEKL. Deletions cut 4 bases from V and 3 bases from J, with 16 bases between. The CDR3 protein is CASSPLMGRNYNEQFF. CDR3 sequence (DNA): TGCGCCAGCAGCCCCCTTATGGGGCGGAACTACAATGAGCAGTTCTTC.

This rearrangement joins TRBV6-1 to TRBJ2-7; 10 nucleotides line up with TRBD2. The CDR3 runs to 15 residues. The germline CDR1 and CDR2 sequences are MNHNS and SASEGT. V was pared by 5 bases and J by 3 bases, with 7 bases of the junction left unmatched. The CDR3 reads CASSSRTSGSYEQYF. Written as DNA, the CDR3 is TGTGCCAGCAGTTCCCGGACTAGCGGTAGCTACGAGCAGTACTTC.

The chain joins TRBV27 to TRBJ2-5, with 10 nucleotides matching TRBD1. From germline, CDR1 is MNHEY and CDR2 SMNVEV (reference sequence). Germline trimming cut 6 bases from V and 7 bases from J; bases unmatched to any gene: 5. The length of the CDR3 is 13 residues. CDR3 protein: CASSHGQGGTQYF. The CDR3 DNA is TGTGCCAGCAGCCACGGACAGGGGGGGACCCAGTACTTC.